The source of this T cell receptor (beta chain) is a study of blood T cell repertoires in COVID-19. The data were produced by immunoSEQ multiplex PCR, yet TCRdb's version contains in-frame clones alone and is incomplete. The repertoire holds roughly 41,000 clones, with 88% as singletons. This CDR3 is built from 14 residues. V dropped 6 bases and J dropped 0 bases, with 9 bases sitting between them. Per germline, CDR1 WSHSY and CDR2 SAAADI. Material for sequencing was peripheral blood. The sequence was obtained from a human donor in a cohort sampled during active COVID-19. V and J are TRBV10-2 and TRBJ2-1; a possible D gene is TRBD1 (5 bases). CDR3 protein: CASRGQNSYNEQFF. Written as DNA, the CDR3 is TGCGCCAGCAGGGGGCAGAACTCCTACAATGAGCAGTTCTTC.